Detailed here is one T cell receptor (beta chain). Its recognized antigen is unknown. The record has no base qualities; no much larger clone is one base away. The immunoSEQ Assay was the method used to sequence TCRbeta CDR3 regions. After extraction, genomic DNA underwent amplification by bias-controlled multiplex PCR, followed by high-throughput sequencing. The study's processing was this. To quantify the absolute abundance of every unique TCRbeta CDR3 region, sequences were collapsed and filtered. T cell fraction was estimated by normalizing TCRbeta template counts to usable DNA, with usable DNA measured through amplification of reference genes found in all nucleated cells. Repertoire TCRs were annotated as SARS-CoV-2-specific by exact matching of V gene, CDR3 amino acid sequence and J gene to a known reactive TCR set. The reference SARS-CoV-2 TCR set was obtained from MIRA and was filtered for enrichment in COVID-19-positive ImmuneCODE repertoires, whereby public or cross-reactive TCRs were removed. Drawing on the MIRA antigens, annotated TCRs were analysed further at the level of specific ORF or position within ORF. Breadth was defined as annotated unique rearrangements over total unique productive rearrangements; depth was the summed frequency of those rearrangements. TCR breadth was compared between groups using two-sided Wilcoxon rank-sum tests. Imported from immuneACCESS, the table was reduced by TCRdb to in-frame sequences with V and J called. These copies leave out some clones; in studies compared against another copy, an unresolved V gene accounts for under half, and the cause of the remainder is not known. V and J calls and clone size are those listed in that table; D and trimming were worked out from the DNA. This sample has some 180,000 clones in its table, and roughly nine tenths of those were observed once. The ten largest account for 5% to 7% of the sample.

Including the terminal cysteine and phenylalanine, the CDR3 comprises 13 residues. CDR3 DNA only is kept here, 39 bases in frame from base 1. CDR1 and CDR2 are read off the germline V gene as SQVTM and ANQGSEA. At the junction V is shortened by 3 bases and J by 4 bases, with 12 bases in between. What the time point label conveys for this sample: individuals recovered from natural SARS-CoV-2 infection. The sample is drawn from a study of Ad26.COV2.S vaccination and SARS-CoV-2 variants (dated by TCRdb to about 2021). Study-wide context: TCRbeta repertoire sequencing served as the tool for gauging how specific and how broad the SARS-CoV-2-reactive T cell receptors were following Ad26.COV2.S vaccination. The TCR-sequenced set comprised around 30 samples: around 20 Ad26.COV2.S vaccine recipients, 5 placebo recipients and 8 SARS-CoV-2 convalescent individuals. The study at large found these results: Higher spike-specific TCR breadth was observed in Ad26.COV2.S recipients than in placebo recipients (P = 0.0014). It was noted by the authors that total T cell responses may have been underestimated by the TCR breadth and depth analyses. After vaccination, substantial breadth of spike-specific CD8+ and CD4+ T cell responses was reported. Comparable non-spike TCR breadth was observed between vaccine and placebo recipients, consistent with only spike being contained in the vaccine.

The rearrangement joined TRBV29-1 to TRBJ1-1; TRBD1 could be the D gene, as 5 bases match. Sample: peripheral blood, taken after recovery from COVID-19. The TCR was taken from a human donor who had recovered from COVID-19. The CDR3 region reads CSVERGGGTEAFF. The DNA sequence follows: TGCAGCGTTGAGCGGGGGGGAGGCACTGAAGCTTTCTTT.